The 13 T cell receptor beta chains given below trace back to one sample, sequenced in a study of shared clonotypes between healthy human individuals. The assay was immunoSEQ multiplex PCR, and TCRdb's table has in-frame clones only and misses some. The data contain about 480,000 clones, 79% of them singletons. The sample comprised PBMCs. These receptors originate from a woman between 35 and 50 years old in good health. Some clones in this sample may be carry-over from other donors' samples.

The gene calls are TRBV30 and TRBJ1-3; 8 bases line up with TRBD1. Losses at the gene ends were 7 bases for V and 4 bases for J; bases not matched to a gene: 6. The germline V gene has CDR1 GTSNPN and CDR2 SVGIG (reference sequence). The CDR3 is 13 residues long. The CDR3 spells CAFRTGWGNTIYF. The CDR3 DNA reads TGTGCCTTCCGGACAGGGTGGGGAAACACCATATATTTT.

This chain connects TRBV28 to TRBJ1-4; 9 bases are a match to TRBD1. CDR1 is MDHEN and CDR2 is SYDVKM in the germline V gene. V shed 5 bases and J 7 bases; nucleotides not matched to a gene: 8. The CDR3 is 15 residues long. This chain's CDR3 is CASSTIDRGVEKLFF. DNA for the CDR3: TGTGCCAGCAGTACCATCGACAGGGGGGTTGAAAAACTGTTTTTT.

J is TRBJ1-1 and V is TRBV4-1; TRBD1 might be the D (5 bases). V was shortened by 4 bases and J by 0 bases, with 21 bases between the two germline ends. The CDR3 is 18 residues long. CDR1 is MGHRA and CDR2 is YSYEKL in the germline V gene. The chain's CDR3 is CASSRAPQGLGLNTEAFF. CDR3 in DNA: TGCGCCAGCAGCCGAGCCCCCCAGGGCCTCGGTTTGAACACTGAAGCTTTCTTT.

The chain links TRBV19 to TRBJ1-5; 12 positions agree with TRBD1. V shed 8 bases and J 5 bases; nucleotides not matched to a gene: 4. Germline CDR1 is LNHDA and CDR2 is SQIVND (reference sequence). The CDR3 is made up of 14 amino acids. CDR3 residues: CASSGTGGDQPQHF. The CDR3 region has the DNA TGTGCCAGTTCGGGGACAGGGGGCGATCAGCCCCAGCATTTT.

This chain joins TRBV19 and TRBJ2-5, with TRBD1 matching 9 bases. V was clipped by 6 bases and J by 5 bases; unmatched bases: 19. CDR3 length equals 18 residues. Germline-derived CDR1 and CDR2 are LNHDA and SQIVND (reference sequence). This chain's CDR3 is CASSKPLSGTGRTETQYF. DNA for the CDR3: TGTGCCAGTAGCAAACCGCTCTCCGGGACAGGGAGGACGGAGACCCAGTACTTC.

This chain links TRBV28 with TRBJ1-2; possibly TRBD1 for D (5 bases). The germline CDR1 and CDR2 sequences are MDHEN and SYDVKM. V dropped 6 bases and J dropped 7 bases, with 12 bases sitting between them. This CDR3 has 12 residues. For the CDR3, the DNA is TGTGCCAGCAGAAAGGGGCCCCGTGGCTACACCTTC. Protein product: CASRKGPRGYTF.

This chain links TRBV28 with TRBJ2-7; 7 nucleotides agree with TRBD2. The CDR3 has 16 residues. Germline CDR1 and CDR2: MDHEN and SYDVKM. V gave up 3 bases and J gave up 7 bases; unmatched junction bases: 15. The CDR3 region is CASSLSAGGSRGEQYF. For the CDR3, the DNA is TGTGCCAGCAGTTTGTCAGCGGGCGGGAGCCGGGGAGAGCAGTACTTC.

The J gene is TRBJ2-3, the V gene TRBV6-1; D not certain. The V gene lost 5 bases and the J gene lost 5 bases, with 14 bases spanning the gap. CDR1 is MNHNS and CDR2 is SASEGT in the germline V gene. This CDR3 is built from 14 residues. CDR3 protein: CASSSPGFGDTQYF. The CDR3 bases are TGTGCCAGCAGTTCCCCCGGATTCGGAGATACGCAGTATTTT.

CDR3: CAIRGTSGATDTQYF. The DNA of the CDR3 is TGTGCCATCAGGGGGACTAGCGGGGCCACAGATACGCAGTATTTT. J is TRBJ2-3 and V is TRBV10-3; 13 nucleotides align to TRBD2. After removal of 6 bases from V and 2 bases from J, the junction contained 2 bases not matched to a gene. Germline values: CDR1 ENHRY, CDR2 SYGVKD. The CDR3 runs to 15 residues.

The chain links TRBV4-1 to TRBJ1-1; 9 nucleotides match TRBD1. V gave up 4 bases and J gave up 1 base; unmatched junction bases: 4. The V gene's germline CDR1 is MGHRA and CDR2 YSYEKL. CDR3 length equals 15 residues. The CDR3 sequence is CASSLGQGKNTEAFF. The DNA for the CDR3 is TGCGCCAGCAGCCTTGGACAGGGGAAGAACACTGAAGCTTTCTTT.

The chain joins TRBV28 to TRBJ2-3; tentatively, D is TRBD2 (6 bases). This CDR3 is built from 17 residues. Between the trimmed V and J ends, which lost 3 bases and 1 base, there was a span of 17 bases. Germline V gives CDR1 MDHEN, CDR2 SYDVKM. The DNA for the CDR3 is TGTGCCAGCAGTTTTGCTAGCGTGAGGGTGGGCACAGATACGCAGTATTTT. Translated: CASSFASVRVGTDTQYF. Using reference TRBV28 and TRBJ2-3 for the parts outside the CDR3, the full variable domain is DVKVTQSSRYLVKRTGEKVFLECVQDMDHENMFWYRQDPGLGLRLIYFSYDVKMKEKGDIPEGYSVSREKKERFSLILESASTNQTSMYLCASSFASVRVGTDTQYFGPGTRLTVL.

The chain carries TRBV2 and TRBJ2-3; 13 bases are a match to TRBD2. This CDR3 has 16 amino acids. Germline CDR1 is SNHLY and CDR2 is FYNNEI. V was pared by 6 bases and J by 6 bases, with 9 bases of the junction left unmatched. The CDR3 DNA follows: TGTGCCAGCAGCTTCACTAGCGGGAGGGCTGGGGATACGCAGTATTTT. Translation gives CASSFTSGRAGDTQYF.

This chain connects TRBV5-1 to TRBJ2-2; D ambiguous. V was shortened by 2 bases and J by 7 bases, with 18 bases between the two germline ends. The V gene's germline CDR1 is SGHRS and CDR2 YFSETQ. The CDR3 consists of 16 residues. CDR3 in amino acids: CASSFGSRSSIGELFF. The CDR3 bases are TGCGCCAGCAGCTTTGGTAGCCGTTCCTCGATCGGGGAGCTGTTTTTT.